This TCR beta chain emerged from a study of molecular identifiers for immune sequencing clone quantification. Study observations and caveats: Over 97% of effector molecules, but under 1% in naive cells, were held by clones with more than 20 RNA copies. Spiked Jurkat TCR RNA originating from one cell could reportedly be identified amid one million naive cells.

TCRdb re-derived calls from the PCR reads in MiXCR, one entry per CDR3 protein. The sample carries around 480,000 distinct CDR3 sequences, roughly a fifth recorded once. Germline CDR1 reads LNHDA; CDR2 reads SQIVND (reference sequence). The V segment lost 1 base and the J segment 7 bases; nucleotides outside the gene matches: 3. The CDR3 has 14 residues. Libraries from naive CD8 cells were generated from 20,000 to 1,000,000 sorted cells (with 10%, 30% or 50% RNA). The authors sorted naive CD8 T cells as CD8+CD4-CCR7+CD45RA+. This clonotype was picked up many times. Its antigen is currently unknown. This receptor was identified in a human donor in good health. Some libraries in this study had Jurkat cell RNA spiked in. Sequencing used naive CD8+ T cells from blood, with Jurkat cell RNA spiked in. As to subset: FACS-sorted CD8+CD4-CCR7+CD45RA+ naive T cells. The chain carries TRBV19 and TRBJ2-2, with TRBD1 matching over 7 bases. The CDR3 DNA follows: TGTGCCAGTAGTATAGGAGGGGGCGTCGGGGAGCTGTTTTTT. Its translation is CASSIGGGVGELFF.